The subject of this entry is one T cell receptor beta chain. Its specificity is unknown. 0.5 to 1 ug RNA was reverse transcribed with random hexamers. immunoSEQ multiplex PCR amplified TCR beta CDR3 across 54 Vbeta, 13 Jbeta. TCRdb reanalysed the immunoSEQ multiplex PCR reads using MiXCR and keeps one entry per CDR3 protein. This sample carries around 190,000 distinct CDR3 sequences, about 95% of them seen once, and the ten largest clones take 0.15% to 0.2%. CD8+ and CD4+ blood T cells underwent TCR beta sequencing. The patients serving as multiple sclerosis controls were treatment-naive. They had stable or active relapsing-remitting disease and fulfilled revised McDonald criteria. The data originate from a study of CD8 T cells in Susac syndrome. Study-level results: As the study acknowledged, the number of individuals who were part of its TCR sequencing and HLA analysis was relatively small.

The CDR3 length is 15 residues. The germline gives CDR1 MNHNY, CDR2 SVGAGI (reference sequence). Trimming pared 7 bases from V and 3 bases from J, leaving 16 bases between. This chain joins TRBV6-6 and TRBJ1-5, with a tentative D call TRBD1 (6 bases). The specimen sequenced was CD8+ T cells from PBMCs. This clonotype was obtained from a human donor with multiple sclerosis. The DNA of the CDR3 is TGTGCCAGCACCGGACAGCTTCCCCCCAATCAGCCCCAGCATTTT. Protein sequence: CASTGQLPPNQPQHF.